This T cell receptor (beta chain) is drawn from a study of T cell responses to AZD1222 COVID-19 vaccine. Study-wide results and caveats: Only 5 or 6 individuals given AZD1222 were seropositive at baseline. Nearly half of the spike-specific TCRs reportedly recognize variant regions that carry no mutations. Among the donors, most were white British and more were female, and clonal diversity was possibly underestimated. Spike was spanned by vaccine-associated CD4 TCRs, with dominance at 160-218 and 743-854.

Clones were read by immunoSEQ multiplex PCR, and TCRdb kept only the in-frame ones, dropping some. Altogether about 120,000 clones are present, 70% to 90% being singletons, with the ten largest covering approximately 4%. Regarding this clone: The antigen is unknown.

Germline V gene data show CDR1 as SGHTA and CDR2 as FQGNSA. This CDR3 region has 16 residues. V lost 1 base, J lost 7 bases, and 8 bases stayed unmatched. The V and J genes are TRBV7-2 and TRBJ1-5; TRBD1 aligns across 9 bases. Source: peripheral blood, taken on day 0 of MenACWY control vaccination. This receptor was taken from an adult in good health. CDR3 amino acids: CASSLGGQGLRQPQHF. CDR3 in DNA: TGTGCCAGCAGCTTAGGGGGACAGGGTCTACGACAGCCCCAGCATTTT.